This entry lists 14 T cell receptor beta chains sequenced from one sample in a study of CD8+ T cells in alopecia areata. Treatment meaning: oral pan-JAK inhibitor, 5-10 mg twice daily. Once RNA had been extracted, it was reverse transcribed into cDNA to act as the sequencing template. The method was immunoSEQ multiplex PCR; TCRdb's version includes in-frame clones alone and lacks a portion of them. Of fewer than 250,000 clones listed, over 60% are singletons. The sequences come from CD4+ T cells sorted from blood, collected at week 4, from a patient treated with tofacitinib. The origin of the receptors is a human donor with alopecia areata.

The genes are TRBV9 and TRBJ1-5; possibly TRBD1 for D (5 bases). Germline V gives CDR1 SGDLS, CDR2 YYNGEE. The CDR3 is 17 residues long. Trimming left V 4 bases short and J 2 bases short, with 19 bases between. CDR3 in amino acids: CASSPGHLRSCNQPQHF. CDR3 coding DNA: TGTGCCAGCAGCCCCGGACATCTTCGCTCGTGCAATCAGCCCCAGCATTTT.

The rearrangement links TRBV7-8 to TRBJ2-5; D not resolved. CDR1 and CDR2 from the germline V gene are SGHVS and FQNEAQ. V was shortened by 5 bases and J by 3 bases, with 16 bases between the two germline ends. The CDR3 spans 15 residues. The CDR3 DNA sequence: TGTGCCAGCAGCAAGAACGGTCTAGGAAAAGAGACCCAGTACTTC. It codes for CASSKNGLGKETQYF.

The chain joins TRBV25-1 to TRBJ2-5, with a tentative D call TRBD1 (5 bases). Trimming took off 2 bases at V and 3 bases at J, with 10 bases between the two ends. This CDR3 has 14 amino acids. Germline V gene sequence: CDR1 MGHDK, CDR2 SYGVNS. The CDR3 DNA reads TGTGCCAGCAGTGAAACAGGTCGGGAAGAGACCCAGTACTTC. This translates into CASSETGREETQYF.

This chain connects TRBV30 to TRBJ1-6, with unresolved D. V was clipped by 2 bases and J by 10 bases, with 12 bases between them. Germline values: CDR1 GTSNPN, CDR2 SVGIG (reference sequence). The CDR3 is made up of 13 amino acids. The DNA for the CDR3 is TGTGCCTGGAGTCGGATGAGGGAATCACCCCTCCACTTT. Protein sequence: CAWSRMRESPLHF.

The table lists this clone with a few counts. This sequence joins TRBV29-1 and TRBJ1-1, with D possibly being TRBD1 (6 bases). Trimming left V 6 bases short and J 3 bases short, with 11 bases between. The CDR3 is made up of 12 amino acids. The germline CDR1 and CDR2 sequences are SQVTM and ANQGSEA. This CDR3 is CSVVQGHTEAFF. Here the CDR3 DNA reads TGCAGCGTGGTCCAGGGGCACACTGAAGCTTTCTTT.

The chain has TRBV5-1 and TRBJ1-5, with TRBD1 as a possible D gene (5 bases). Germline V gene data show CDR1 as SGHRS and CDR2 as YFSETQ. The CDR3 length is 14 residues. V was clipped by 3 bases and J by 6 bases, with 13 bases between them. The CDR3: CASSSEGIGQPQHF. The CDR3 DNA reads as TGCGCCAGCAGCTCAGAGGGGATAGGTCAGCCCCAGCATTTT.

The rearrangement links TRBV27 to TRBJ2-5; unclear D gene. This CDR3 comprises 12 residues. V lost 5 bases, J lost 4 bases, and 8 bases lay in between. Germline V CDR1 and CDR2: MNHEY, SMNVEV (reference sequence). The CDR3 sequence: CASSPPGETQYF. In DNA, the CDR3 is TGTGCCAGCAGTCCCCCGGGAGAGACCCAGTACTTC.

V is TRBV27 and J is TRBJ2-1; the match to TRBD2 covers 8 bases. The CDR3 totals 14 residues. Losses at the gene ends were 5 bases for V and 5 bases for J; bases not matched to a gene: 5. CDR1 and CDR2 (germline): MNHEY, SMNVEV (reference sequence). Here the CDR3 reads CASSRTSKNNEQFF. The DNA of the CDR3 is TGTGCCAGCAGTCGGACTAGCAAGAACAATGAGCAGTTCTTC.

The rearrangement joins TRBV30 to TRBJ1-2; D unclear. Trimming took 5 bases from V and 0 from J, leaving 16 bases between them. The CDR3 has 15 residues. Germline-derived CDR1 and CDR2 are GTSNPN and SVGIG (reference sequence). DNA for the CDR3: TGTGCCTGGGACCGGCGTTTAGGCACTAACTATGGCTACACCTTC. Encoded protein: CAWDRRLGTNYGYTF.

J is TRBJ1-5 and V is TRBV28; D is unclear. From germline, CDR1 is MDHEN and CDR2 SYDVKM. V was trimmed by 7 bases and J by 9 bases, leaving 22 bases between them. This CDR3 is built from 15 residues. The CDR3 DNA sequence: TGTGCCAGCAAAGGGCGAGTTTCTCCTCGATGGCCCCAGCATTTT. Translated, it gives CASKGRVSPRWPQHF.

V is TRBV9 and J is TRBJ2-2; 11 bases agree with TRBD2. V shed 4 bases, J shed 7 bases, and the junction held 6 bases outside the gene matches. CDR1 SGDLS and CDR2 YYNGEE come from the germline V gene. The CDR3 spans 15 residues. The DNA of the CDR3 is TGTGCCAGCAGCACGACTAGCGGGGAGGGCGGGGAGCTGTTTTTT. Its translation is CASSTTSGEGGELFF.

The rearrangement joins TRBV18 to TRBJ2-4; TRBD2 might be the D (6 bases). The CDR3 runs 20 residues. Trimming cost V 2 bases and J 0 bases, with 23 bases left between them. CDR1 is KGHSH and CDR2 is LQKENI in the germline V gene. The CDR3 bases are TGTGCCAGCTCACCATTGCCAGCGGGTGGATCCCTGGGAGCCAAAAACATTCAGTACTTC. Its translation is CASSPLPAGGSLGAKNIQYF.

This chain connects TRBV2 to TRBJ1-6; perhaps TRBD1 as D (6 bases). V lost 3 bases, J lost 7 bases, and 10 bases lay in between. CDR3 length equals 14 residues. In germline, CDR1 is SNHLY, CDR2 FYNNEI. CDR3 nucleotide sequence: TGTGCCAGCAGTGAGCAGGGGTCCAATTCACCCCTCCACTTT. This translates into CASSEQGSNSPLHF.

The chain carries TRBV6-5 and TRBJ2-7; D may correspond to TRBD1 or TRBD2 (5 bases each). CDR1 is MNHEY, CDR2 SVGAGI, per germline. CDR3 length equals 15 residues. Between the trimmed V and J ends, which lost 11 bases and 2 bases, there was a span of 22 bases. The CDR3 region has the DNA TGTGCCGCTACGGCCCACGGGACGGGGACCTACGAGCAGTACTTC. The encoded protein is CAATAHGTGTYEQYF.